Listed below are T cell receptor beta chains from one sample, sequenced in a study of identical twins. MiXCR was run by TCRdb on the 5' RACE reads, yielding one entry per CDR3 protein. The repertoire has 1,800,000 or so distinct CDR3 sequences, around 29% of them found once; the top ten carry roughly 0.3%. Input material: cord blood. The receptors shown here come from a newborn girl in good health. CDR3s include the opening cysteine and the closing phenylalanine or tryptophan. D genes are given only for firm matches. Rows may omit the clone size; those that give it use once, few, many or a size class.

>NA|15|NA|TRBV7-2|TRBJ1-5
TGTGCCAGCAGCTTAGTAGCATACTCGGGTCACCCCCAGCATTTT
CASSLVAYSGHPQHF
>NA|15|NA|TRBV10-3|TRBJ2-5
TGTGCCATCAGTGAGTTAGACTACTACAGGGAGTCATGGTACTTC
CAISELDYYRESWYF
>once|11|NA|TRBV20-1|TRBJ2-7
TGCAGTGCTAGAAGCAGCGGGCAGCAGTACTTC
CSARSSGQQYF
>many|18|TRBD1|TRBV12-3/TRBV12-4|TRBJ2-3
TGTGCCAGCATCCCAGACAGGGGGCTTTATTGGGGCACAGATACGCAGTATTTT
CASIPDRGLYWGTDTQYF
>few|16|TRBD2|TRBV7-2|TRBJ2-1
TGTGCCAGCAGCTTGAGTGGGGGGGGACTTTTCAATGAGCAGTTCTTC
CASSLSGGGLFNEQFF
>NA|17|TRBD1|TRBV7-9|TRBJ2-7
TGTGCCAGCAGCAATCCTCCGGGACAGCACTCCTACAATGAGCAGTACTTC
CASSNPPGQHSYNEQYF
>NA|14|NA|TRBV28|TRBJ2-3
TGTGCCAGCAGTTGGGGGACGCGCACAGATACGCAGTATTTT
CASSWGTRTDTQYF
>NA|18|TRBD2|TRBV6-1|TRBJ2-1
TGTGCCAGCAGTGAAAGGGGGACTAGCGGGAGGGCCTACAATGAGCAGTTCTTC
CASSERGTSGRAYNEQFF
>many|15|NA|TRBV10-2|TRBJ2-3
TGCGCCAGCAGTGAGTTAAACAGGGCCACAGATACGCAGTATTTT
CASSELNRATDTQYF
>few|13|TRBD2|TRBV11-2|TRBJ2-1
TGTGCCAGCAGCCACGGGACTAGCCCAGAGCAGTTCTTC
CASSHGTSPEQFF
>NA|14|TRBD1|TRBV27|TRBJ1-6
TGTGCCAGCAGGACAGGGGGCCGGAGTTCACCCCTCCACTTT
CASRTGGRSSPLHF
>NA|15|NA|TRBV5-5|TRBJ2-1
TGTGCCAGCAGAACAGGACTACGCTCCTACAATGAGCAGTTCTTC
CASRTGLRSYNEQFF
>few|12|NA|TRBV5-1|TRBJ2-7
TGCGCCAGCAGCTCGGAAAACTACGAGCAGTACTTC
CASSSENYEQYF
>many|13|NA|TRBV6-2/TRBV6-3|TRBJ2-3
TGTGCCAGCAGGCTAGCCAACACAGATACGCAGTATTTT
CASRLANTDTQYF
>NA|20|TRBD2|TRBV4-2|TRBJ2-5
TGTGCCAGCAGCCAAGACAGGGGACTAGGGCCCAAGTTTGTGGGGGAGACCCAGTACTTC
CASSQDRGLGPKFVGETQYF
>NA|18|NA|TRBV2|TRBJ2-7
TGTGCCAGCAGTGAATCCCACCTGGCGGGTAGCTCCTACAATGAGCAGTACTTC
CASSESHLAGSSYNEQYF
>NA|15|NA|TRBV6-5|TRBJ1-2
TGTGCCAGCAGCGCCGCTGCGGGGATTAACTATGGCTACACCTTC
CASSAAAGINYGYTF
>NA|15|NA|TRBV5-4|TRBJ1-1
TGTGCCAGCAGCTTGGAGGCGACAGTAAACACTGAAGCTTTCTTT
CASSLEATVNTEAFF
>few|14|NA|TRBV5-1|TRBJ2-3
TGCGCCAGCAGCTCAGACAGGACTAGAGATACGCAGTATTTT
CASSSDRTRDTQYF
>NA|12|NA|TRBV4-1|TRBJ2-3
TGCGCCAGCAGCCAAGCGATAGATACGCAGTATTTT
CASSQAIDTQYF
>few|12|NA|TRBV27|TRBJ1-1
TGTGCCAGGATTGTAGAGGACACTGAAGCTTTCTTT
CARIVEDTEAFF
>few|18|NA|TRBV21-1|TRBJ2-1
TGTGCCAGCAGCAAAGGTGGTAGCGGGAGGAGGTCCTACAATGAGCAGTTCTTC
CASSKGGSGRRSYNEQFF
>NA|15|TRBD1|TRBV4-1|TRBJ1-2
TGCGCCAGCAGCCAAGATCGGTCGACAGGGGATGGCTACACCTTC
CASSQDRSTGDGYTF
>NA|15|NA|TRBV5-6|TRBJ1-5
TGTGCCAGCAGCGATGGTCGCGCCTTCAATCAGCCCCAGCATTTT
CASSDGRAFNQPQHF
>few|14|NA|TRBV11-2|TRBJ1-5
TGTGCCAGCAGCTTACACAGGGACAATCAGCCCCAGCATTTT
CASSLHRDNQPQHF
>few|13|NA|TRBV6-1|TRBJ1-2
TGTGCCAGCAGTGGGGGCGCCTCCTATGGCTACACCTTC
CASSGGASYGYTF
>few|17|NA|TRBV7-8|TRBJ2-3
TGTGCCAGCAGCTTAGGTCTGGGAGTCCTATTAACAGATACGCAGTATTTT
CASSLGLGVLLTDTQYF
>few|15|NA|TRBV6-1|TRBJ2-3
TGTGCCAGCAGTGCAGACTTTGTGAGAACAGATACGCAGTATTTT
CASSADFVRTDTQYF
>NA|14|TRBD2|TRBV20-1|TRBJ2-7
TGCAGTGCTGAGCTAGCGGGAGGGGGAACCGAGCAGTACTTC
CSAELAGGGTEQYF
>NA|12|NA|TRBV2|TRBJ2-1
TGTGCCAGCAGTGAAGGTGTAAAGACCCAGTTCTTC
CASSEGVKTQFF
>NA|18|TRBD1|TRBV4-2|TRBJ2-7
TGTGCCAGCAGCCCCAAATCTAAAGGGGGCTCGGGCTCCTACGAGCAGTACTTC
CASSPKSKGGSGSYEQYF
>NA|17|NA|TRBV6-6|TRBJ2-1
TGTGCCAGCAGTTGCGAGGAGGGAGTCGCCTCCTACAATGAGCAGTTCTTC
CASSCEEGVASYNEQFF
>NA|13|TRBD2|TRBV24-1|TRBJ2-5
TGTGCCACCAGTGACCCCGGGGCGGGAGAGCAGTACTTC
CATSDPGAGEQYF
>few|15|NA|TRBV29-1|TRBJ1-1
TGCAGTACGGCTCAGGGTTGGGGGATGAACACTGAAGCTTTCTTT
CSTAQGWGMNTEAFF
>NA|15|NA|TRBV19|TRBJ2-2
TGTGCCAGTAGTATAAGCAGGGTGAACACCGGGGAGCTGTTTTTT
CASSISRVNTGELFF
>NA|11|NA|TRBV29-1|TRBJ1-6
TGCAGCGTGGGGGATAATTCACCCCCCCACTTT
CSVGDNSPPHF
>NA|15|NA|TRBV5-1|TRBJ2-7
TGCGCCAGCAGCTTGGCCGGCGGCGGACACAATGAGCAGTACTTC
CASSLAGGGHNEQYF
>NA|13|NA|TRBV7-2|TRBJ1-1
TGTGCCAGCAGCGTAGAGGTGGGCACTGAAGCTTTCTTT
CASSVEVGTEAFF
>NA|13|TRBD2|TRBV20-1|TRBJ2-7
TGCAGTGTCCCAGCGGGAGAAGCCTACGAGCAGTACTTC
CSVPAGEAYEQYF
>NA|17|NA|TRBV9|TRBJ2-2
TGTGCCAGCAGCGTAGCCATGGGGCTCTTGAACACCGGGGAGCTGTTTTTT
CASSVAMGLLNTGELFF